The 6 T cell receptor beta chains below all came from one sample that was sequenced in a study of control samples from healthy donors and cancer patients. The table came from immunoSEQ multiplex PCR; TCRdb's copy has only in-frame clones and leaves some out. The table includes 80,000 or so clones, approximately 94% detected once. The sample taken for sequencing was blood. The receptor set was obtained from a woman aged 40 to 55 in good health.

J is TRBJ2-3 and V is TRBV27; D not resolved. Trimming pared 11 bases from V and 5 bases from J, leaving 17 bases between. In germline, CDR1 is MNHEY, CDR2 SMNVEV (reference sequence). The CDR3 is 13 amino acids. CDR3 DNA sequence: TGTGCCCTCCACGGCATCAAGGAAGATACGCAGTATTTT. Translating gives CALHGIKEDTQYF.

The CDR3 bases are TGTGCCAGCAGTTTACTCGGCAGGGGGACAGCTTTCTTT. This encodes CASSLLGRGTAFF. The rearrangement joins TRBV27 to TRBJ1-1, with 7 positions matching TRBD1. This CDR3 spans 13 amino acids. After removal of 2 bases from V and 10 bases from J, the junction contained 7 bases not matched to a gene. Germline values: CDR1 MNHEY, CDR2 SMNVEV (reference sequence).

The rearrangement uses TRBV3-1 (or the pseudogene TRBV3-2) and TRBJ1-5, with a possible D match to TRBD1 (5 bases). In germline, CDR1 is LGHDT, CDR2 YNNKEL (reference sequence). CDR3 size: 15 residues. Trimming pared 3 bases from V and 4 bases from J, leaving 13 bases between. The CDR3 protein is CASSQNPGPNQPQHF. Written as DNA, the CDR3 is TGTGCCAGCAGCCAGAACCCGGGGCCGAATCAGCCCCAGCATTTT.

This rearrangement joins TRBV7-2 to TRBJ2-2; no definite D call. There are 15 residues in the CDR3. Germline V gene lookup returns CDR1 SGHTA and CDR2 FQGNSA. Deletions cut 1 base from V and 0 bases from J, with 6 bases between. DNA of the CDR3: TGTGCCAGCAGCTTAGGTTACCCGAACACCGGGGAGCTGTTTTTT. It yields the protein CASSLGYPNTGELFF.

This clone is a singleton in its sample. This rearrangement joins TRBV9 to TRBJ2-5; D may be TRBD1 (7 bases). V gave up 3 bases and J gave up 5 bases, with 14 bases separating them. Germline assignment: CDR1 SGDLS and CDR2 YYNGEE. The CDR3 runs to 14 residues. DNA for the CDR3: TGTGCCAGCAGCGCGACAGGGAGGCGGGAGACCCAGTACTTC. Encoded protein: CASSATGRRETQYF.

V and J are TRBV12-1 and TRBJ2-3; TRBD1 was called by the table and not checked on the DNA. TRBV12-1 is an annotated pseudogene. There are 14 residues in the CDR3. CDR3 amino acids: CASSPRQRSDTQYF. In DNA, the CDR3 is TGTGCCAGCAGCCCCAGACAGCGATCAGATACGCAGTATTTT.